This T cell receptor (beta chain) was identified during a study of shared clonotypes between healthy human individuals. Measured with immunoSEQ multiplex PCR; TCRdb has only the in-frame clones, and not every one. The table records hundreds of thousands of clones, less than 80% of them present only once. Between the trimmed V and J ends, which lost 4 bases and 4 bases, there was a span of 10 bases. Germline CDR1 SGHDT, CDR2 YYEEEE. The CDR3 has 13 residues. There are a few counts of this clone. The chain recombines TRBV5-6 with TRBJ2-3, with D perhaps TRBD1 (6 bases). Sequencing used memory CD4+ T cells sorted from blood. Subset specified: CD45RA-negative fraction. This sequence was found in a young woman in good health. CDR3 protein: CASSANRADTQYF. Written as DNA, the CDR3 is TGTGCCAGCAGCGCAAACAGGGCAGATACGCAGTATTTT.